The next 28 T cell receptor beta chains were all read from a single sample in a study of radiation and T cells in renal cell carcinoma. Sequencing used immunoSEQ multiplex PCR; TCRdb keeps in-frame clones, though not all of them. The sample yields approximately 85,000 clones, approximately 90% seen once. Time point reported: blood 4 weeks post-SBRT, at nephrectomy. Treatment in this sample: 15 Gy SBRT to primary tumor, nephrectomy 4 weeks later. Sequenced here: blood, sampled from a patient whose treatment included radiotherapy and nephrectomy. The receptors here all came from a woman aged 65 to 85 with renal cell carcinoma.

The chain links TRBV7-2 to TRBJ2-1; 12 bases line up with TRBD2. CDR3 length equals 14 residues. CDR1 and CDR2 (germline): SGHTA, FQGNSA. The trim removed 5 bases at V and 7 bases at J, leaving 3 bases unmatched. The CDR3 region is CASSASGGGNEQFF. CDR3 nucleotide sequence: TGTGCCAGCAGCGCTAGCGGGGGGGGGAATGAGCAGTTCTTC.

The rearrangement uses TRBV11-3 and TRBJ2-5; either TRBD1 or TRBD2 may fit D (6 bases each). Germline CDR1 is SGHNT and CDR2 is YENEEA. The CDR3 runs 13 residues. V was trimmed by 6 bases and J by 1 base, leaving 9 bases between them. CDR3 in amino acids: CASSRGAQETQYF. The CDR3 nucleotides are TGTGCCAGCAGTAGGGGGGCCCAAGAGACCCAGTACTTC.

J is TRBJ2-5 and V is TRBV6-1; no definite D call. This CDR3 region has 12 residues. Germline V lookup: CDR1 MNHNS, CDR2 SASEGT. V lost 3 bases, J lost 5 bases, and 7 bases lay in between. CDR3 amino acids: CASSEETETQYF. CDR3 nucleotides: TGTGCCAGCAGTGAGGAAACGGAGACCCAGTACTTC.

This clone was observed a handful of times. The V call is TRBV4-3, the J call TRBJ1-1; maybe TRBD1 (6 bases). The CDR3 sequence is 13 residues long. Germline CDR1 is LGHNA and CDR2 is YSLEER. Trimming took 1 base from V and 7 from J, leaving 10 bases between them. The DNA for the CDR3 is TGCGCCAGCAGCCAAGTACAGGGCGGTGAAGCTTTCTTT. Amino acid sequence: CASSQVQGGEAFF.

This clone was recorded once. The rearrangement uses TRBV27 and TRBJ2-7; 11 nucleotides align to TRBD2. This CDR3 contains 17 residues. Germline assignment: CDR1 MNHEY and CDR2 SMNVEV (reference sequence). V shed 5 bases and J 3 bases; nucleotides not matched to a gene: 12. The CDR3 DNA is TGTGCCAGCAGTCGCCGGAAGATAGCGGGGGGGAGCTACGAGCAGTACTTC. Its protein is CASSRRKIAGGSYEQYF.

V and J are TRBV5-1 and TRBJ1-2, with 10 positions matching TRBD1. Germline trimming cut 7 bases from V and 5 bases from J; bases unmatched to any gene: 11. This CDR3 spans 15 amino acids. Germline V lookup: CDR1 SGHRS, CDR2 YFSETQ. CDR3 nucleotides: TGCGCCAGCCGGACAGGGGGATCAGAAAGTTATGGCTACACCTTC. Translating gives CASRTGGSESYGYTF.

V gene TRBV7-2 combines with J gene TRBJ2-1; 9 bases align to TRBD1. V shed 5 bases and J 6 bases; nucleotides not matched to a gene: 8. The CDR3 contains 15 residues. CDR1 and CDR2 (germline): SGHTA, FQGNSA. CDR3 sequence reads: CASSPRDRAGNEQFF. In nucleotides, the CDR3 is TGTGCCAGCAGCCCCCGGGACAGGGCTGGCAATGAGCAGTTCTTC. Filled out from reference TRBV7-2 and TRBJ2-1, the complete variable domain reads GAGVSQSPSNKVTEKGKDVELRCDPISGHTALYWYRQSLGQGLEFLIYFQGNSAPDKSGLPSDRFSAERTGGSVSTLTIQRTQQEDSAVYLCASSPRDRAGNEQFFGPGTRLTVL.

The V and J genes are TRBV30 and TRBJ2-7, with D possibly called TRBD1 or TRBD2 (5 bases each). Germline CDR1 GTSNPN, CDR2 SVGIG (reference sequence). Trimming shortened V by 2 bases and J by 5 bases, and 10 bases separated the two germline ends. The CDR3 contains 12 residues. CDR3 loop: CAWSQGDHEQYF. DNA for the CDR3: TGTGCCTGGAGTCAAGGGGACCACGAGCAGTACTTC.

This clone was seen a handful of times. This chain uses TRBV6-5 with TRBJ2-7, with D tentatively TRBD1 (6 bases). V gave up 6 bases and J gave up 5 bases, with 17 bases separating them. This CDR3 has 14 amino acids. In germline, CDR1 is MNHEY, CDR2 SVGAGI. In nucleotides, the CDR3 is TGTGCCAGCAGACGAACCGGCAGGGGACACGAGCAGTACTTC. It translates to CASRRTGRGHEQYF.

DNA for the CDR3: TGTGCCAGCACCGAGCTGGACAGATCCTATGGCTACACCTTC. It is translated as CASTELDRSYGYTF. The V and J genes are TRBV28 and TRBJ1-2; weak D call: TRBD1 (6 bases). Germline values: CDR1 MDHEN, CDR2 SYDVKM. With 7 bases removed from V and 4 bases from J, the gap between germline ends came to 16 bases. The CDR3 loop spans 14 amino acids.

The V and J genes are TRBV29-1 and TRBJ1-2; D is uncertain. This CDR3 has 12 residues. The germline V and J ends were trimmed by 4 bases and 8 bases, with 14 bases remaining between them. Per the germline V gene, CDR1 is SQVTM and CDR2 is ANQGSEA. The DNA of the CDR3 is TGCAGCGTTGCAAGGGCCCGTAGGGGCTACACCTTC. Protein sequence: CSVARARRGYTF.

The genes are TRBV29-1 and TRBJ1-4; D gene ambiguous. The V gene lost 4 bases and the J gene lost 7 bases, with 10 bases spanning the gap. Germline V CDR1 and CDR2: SQVTM, ANQGSEA. This CDR3 is 12 amino acids long. CDR3 amino acids: CSVGQSGEKLFF. The CDR3 DNA sequence: TGCAGCGTTGGGCAGTCGGGTGAAAAACTGTTTTTT. The complete variable domain, with remaining parts taken from reference TRBV29-1 and TRBJ1-4, reads SAVISQKPSRDICQRGTSLTIQCQVDSQVTMMFWYRQQPGQSLTLIATANQGSEATYESGFVIDKFPISRPNLTFSTLTVSNMSPEDSSIYLCSVGQSGEKLFFGSGTQLSVL.

This clone has only a few counts. The rearrangement uses TRBV27 and TRBJ2-1; D is uncertain. Germline lookup yields CDR1 MNHEY and CDR2 SMNVEV (reference sequence). The germline V and J ends were trimmed by 4 bases and 12 bases, with 13 bases remaining between them. This CDR3 is 12 amino acids long. Here the CDR3 DNA reads TGTGCCAGCAGTTCCTCTTCCAGTAGGCAGTTCTTC. It yields the protein CASSSSSSRQFF.

The rearrangement uses TRBV4-3 and TRBJ1-1, with 9 bases aligning to TRBD1. CDR3 size: 17 residues. Per germline, CDR1 LGHNA and CDR2 YSLEER. With 5 bases clipped from V and 5 bases from J, the junction kept 15 bases outside the gene matches. For the CDR3, the DNA is TGCGCCAGCAGCGGCCGGGCGGGGAACAGGGGGCAAACTGAAGCTTTCTTT. This gives the protein CASSGRAGNRGQTEAFF.

The J gene is TRBJ1-2, the V gene TRBV4-2, with D perhaps matching TRBD1 (5 bases). Germline CDR1 reads LGHNA; CDR2 reads YNFKEQ. The CDR3 totals 14 residues. Deletions cut 1 base from V and 0 bases from J, with 6 bases between. CDR3: CASSQGQSNYGYTF. The CDR3, as DNA: TGTGCCAGCAGCCAAGGACAGTCTAACTATGGCTACACCTTC.

The genes are TRBV19 and TRBJ2-7; 8 positions match TRBD2. Trimming took 4 bases from V and 3 from J; bases not matched to a gene: 11. The CDR3 covers 16 residues. Germline lookup yields CDR1 LNHDA and CDR2 SQIVND (reference sequence). For the CDR3, the DNA is TGTGCCAGTAGTACCGGGGCCAGCGGGAGACACTACGAGCAGTACTTC. Amino acids: CASSTGASGRHYEQYF.

This sequence joins TRBV7-6 and TRBJ2-5; 10 bases agree with TRBD1. Germline CDR1 and CDR2: SGHVS and FNYEAQ. V lost 7 bases, J lost 9 bases, and 14 bases stayed unmatched. This CDR3 contains 15 residues. CDR3 bases: TGTGCCAGCATAAGAACACCGGGACAGGGGTCCGCCCAGTACTTC. Translating it yields CASIRTPGQGSAQYF.

The CDR3 sequence is CASSYGTIEQYF. CDR3 coding DNA: TGTGCCAGCAGTTACGGGACAATCGAGCAGTACTTC. The V and J genes are TRBV6-6 and TRBJ2-7, with D possibly TRBD1 on 6 matching bases. The CDR3 runs 12 residues. Per germline, CDR1 MNHNY and CDR2 SVGAGI (reference sequence). Trimming removed 2 bases at V and 6 bases at J, with 8 bases between.

The V call is TRBV6-1, the J call TRBJ1-3; the D is unclear. This CDR3 comprises 15 residues. The germline V and J ends were trimmed by 5 bases and 0 bases, with 11 bases remaining between them. The germline V gene has CDR1 MNHNS and CDR2 SASEGT. CDR3 bases: TGTGCCAGCAGTCAGGAAACGGTCTCTGGAAACACCATATATTTT. It is translated as CASSQETVSGNTIYF.

The chain combines TRBV10-3 with TRBJ2-2; D is ambiguous. Germline CDR1 and CDR2: ENHRY and SYGVKD. With 3 bases removed from V and 7 bases from J, the gap between germline ends came to 3 bases. The CDR3 extends over 11 amino acids. The chain's CDR3 is CAISDFGELFF. Here the CDR3 DNA reads TGTGCCATCAGTGATTTCGGGGAGCTGTTTTTT.

This chain links TRBV7-2 with TRBJ1-6, with 7 bases fitting TRBD1. Looked up from germline, CDR1 is SGHTA and CDR2 is FQGNSA. V dropped 5 bases and J dropped 6; count of bases not matched to a gene: 7. The length of the CDR3 is 15 residues. CDR3 in amino acids: CASSPEGQINSPLHF. In DNA, the CDR3 is TGTGCCAGCAGCCCGGAGGGACAGATTAATTCACCCCTCCACTTT.

V is TRBV7-9 and J is TRBJ1-6; D not resolved. Germline V gene data show CDR1 as SEHNR and CDR2 as FQNEAQ (reference sequence). The CDR3 is made up of 17 amino acids. V gave up 2 bases and J gave up 6 bases, with 17 bases separating them. CDR3 in amino acids: CASSLYQAVPGNSPLHF. The CDR3 DNA reads TGTGCCAGCAGCTTATACCAGGCAGTTCCCGGTAATTCACCCCTCCACTTT.

The V call is TRBV29-1, the J call TRBJ2-7; possible D gene TRBD1, 6 bases. Germline CDR1 and CDR2: SQVTM and ANQGSEA. This CDR3 is built from 12 residues. The V and J ends lost 5 bases and 5 bases respectively, with 13 bases between them. The CDR3 nucleotides read TGCAGCGTTTCCACAGGGTTGCACGAGCAGTACTTC. It codes for CSVSTGLHEQYF.

This rearrangement joins TRBV9 to TRBJ2-2, with D unresolved. The length of the CDR3 is 14 residues. Germline CDR1 SGDLS, CDR2 YYNGEE. Trimming pared 4 bases from V and 6 bases from J, leaving 13 bases between. Written as DNA, the CDR3 is TGTGCCAGCAGCCCCCTGAGTGGGGCCGGGGAGCTGTTTTTT. Translating it yields CASSPLSGAGELFF.

The chain is built from TRBV6-1 and TRBJ1-1, with D hard to call. Germline V CDR1 and CDR2: MNHNS, SASEGT. Trimming shortened V by 7 bases and J by 1 base, and 16 bases separated the two germline ends. The CDR3 is 15 amino acids. CDR3 DNA: TGTGCCAGCACCATGTTGTCCCTCCGGAACACTGAAGCTTTCTTT. Amino acid sequence: CASTMLSLRNTEAFF.

The count of this clone is one. The chain couples TRBV28 to TRBJ2-1; unclear D gene. This CDR3 has 14 residues. The ends were cut back, 7 bases at V and 3 bases at J, with 13 bases in the middle. In germline, CDR1 is MDHEN, CDR2 SYDVKM. CDR3 bases: TGTGCCAGCACCAGGCCGGGCTACTACAATGAGCAGTTCTTC. It translates to CASTRPGYYNEQFF.

This chain links TRBV5-1 with TRBJ2-1; 9 positions agree with TRBD2. V lost 4 bases, J lost 2 bases, and 4 bases stayed unmatched. The CDR3 is made up of 15 amino acids. Germline loops: CDR1 SGHRS, CDR2 YFSETQ. The CDR3 region has the DNA TGCGCCAGCAGCGTGTTAGCGGGGGCCTACAATGAGCAGTTCTTC. Translation: CASSVLAGAYNEQFF.

This chain connects TRBV14 to TRBJ1-1; possibly TRBD1 for D (5 bases). CDR1 is SGHDN, CDR2 FVKESK, per germline. The germline V and J ends were trimmed by 3 bases and 5 bases, with 10 bases remaining between them. The length of the CDR3 is 13 residues. CDR3 coding DNA: TGTGCCAGCAGCCATGGGGGGGGGACTGAAGCTTTCTTT. Amino acid sequence: CASSHGGGTEAFF. The variable domain in full, completed from reference TRBV14 and TRBJ1-1, reads EAGVTQFPSHSVIEKGQTVTLRCDPISGHDNLYWYRRVMGKEIKFLLHFVKESKQDESGMPNNRFLAERTGGTYSTLKVQPAELEDSGVYFCASSHGGGTEAFFGQGTRLTVV.